This section outlines one T cell receptor (beta chain) sequence together with its context. A much bigger clone sits one base away, suggesting this may be a read error. In the library, individual cDNA molecules carried attached unique molecular identifiers. MiXCR, run by TCRdb on the 5' RACE reads, gives a single entry per CDR3 protein. This sample has about 67,000 distinct CDR3 sequences, with 11% found just once. The data originate from a study of early T cells in non-severe SARS-CoV-2 infection. The CDR3 loop spans 15 amino acids. The ends lost 5 bases at V and 2 bases at J; junction bases unmatched: 7. Germline assignment: CDR1 DFQATT and CDR2 SNEGSKA (reference sequence).

The chain has TRBV20-1 and TRBJ2-3; 10 bases line up with TRBD2. The receptor was derived from an adult who was a healthcare worker with PCR-confirmed SARS-CoV-2 infection or an uninfected control (not recorded which). The sample comprised whole blood. This chain's CDR3 is CSAVGTSADTDTQYF. The CDR3, as DNA: TGCAGTGCTGTGGGGACTAGCGCCGACACAGATACGCAGTATTTT.